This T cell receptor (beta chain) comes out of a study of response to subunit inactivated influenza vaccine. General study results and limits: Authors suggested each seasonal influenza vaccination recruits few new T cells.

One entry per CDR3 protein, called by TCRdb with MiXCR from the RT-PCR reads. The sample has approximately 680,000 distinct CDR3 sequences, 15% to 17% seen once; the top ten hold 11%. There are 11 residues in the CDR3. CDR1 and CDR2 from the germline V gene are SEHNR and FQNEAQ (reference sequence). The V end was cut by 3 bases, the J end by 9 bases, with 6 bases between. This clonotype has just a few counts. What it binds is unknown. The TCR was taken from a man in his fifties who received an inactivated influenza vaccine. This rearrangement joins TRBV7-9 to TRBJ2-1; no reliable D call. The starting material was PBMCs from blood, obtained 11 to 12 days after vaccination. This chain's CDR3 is CASSFTVEQFF. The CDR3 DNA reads TGTGCCAGCAGCTTCACGGTTGAGCAGTTCTTC.